The entry that follows covers one T cell receptor (beta chain) sequence. V was trimmed by 5 bases and J by 4 bases, leaving 11 bases between them. From germline, CDR1 is MNHEY and CDR2 SVGEGT. The CDR3 has 13 amino acids. The data derive from a study of blood T cell repertoires in COVID-19. Study background: Acute and convalescent COVID-19 specimens originated in the United States, Italy and Spain.

Sequencing was performed with immunoSEQ multiplex PCR; in TCRdb, only in-frame clones are kept and a portion is missing. The sample has 360,000 or so clones, more than 70% seen once; the top ten hold 3% to 4%. The sequenced sample consisted of peripheral blood. The receptor was derived from a woman between 55 and 75 years old with COVID-19, enrolled during active disease. The chain is built from TRBV6-2 or TRBV6-3 and TRBJ1-2, with a weak D call TRBD1 (6 bases). CDR3 in DNA: TGTGCCAGCAGTGACCAGGGGACCTATGGCTACACCTTC. Translated: CASSDQGTYGYTF.